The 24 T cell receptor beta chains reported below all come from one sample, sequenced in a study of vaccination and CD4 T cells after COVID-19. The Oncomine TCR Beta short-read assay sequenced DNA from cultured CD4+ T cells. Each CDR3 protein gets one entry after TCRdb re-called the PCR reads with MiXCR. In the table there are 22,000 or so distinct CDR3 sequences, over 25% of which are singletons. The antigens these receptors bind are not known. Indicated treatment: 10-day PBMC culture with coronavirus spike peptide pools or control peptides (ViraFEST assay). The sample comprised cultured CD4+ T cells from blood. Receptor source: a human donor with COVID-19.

CDR3 protein: CASSLGTGSPYEQYF. In DNA form, the CDR3 reads TGTGCCAGCAGCTTAGGGACAGGGAGCCCCTACGAGCAGTACTTC. The chain links TRBV7-3 to TRBJ2-7, with 9 bases lining up with TRBD1. Germline CDR1 SGHTA, CDR2 FQGTGA. CDR3 length: 15 residues. V lost 2 bases, J lost 2 bases, and 4 bases stayed unmatched.

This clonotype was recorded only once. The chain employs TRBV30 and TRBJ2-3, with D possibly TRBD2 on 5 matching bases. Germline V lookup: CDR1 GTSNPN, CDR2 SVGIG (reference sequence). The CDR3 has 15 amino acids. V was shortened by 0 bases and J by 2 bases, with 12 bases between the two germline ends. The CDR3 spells CAWSVRGSNTDTQYF. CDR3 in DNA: TGTGCCTGGAGTGTACGAGGGTCTAACACAGATACGCAGTATTTT.

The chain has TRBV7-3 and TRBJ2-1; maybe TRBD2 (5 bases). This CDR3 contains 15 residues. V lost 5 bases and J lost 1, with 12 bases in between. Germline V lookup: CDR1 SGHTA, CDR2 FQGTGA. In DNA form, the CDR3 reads TGTGCCAGCAGCCTTAGCGTTTTTTCCTACAATGAGCAGTTCTTC. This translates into CASSLSVFSYNEQFF. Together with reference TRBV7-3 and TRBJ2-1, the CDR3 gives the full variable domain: GAGVSQTPSNKVTEKGKYVELRCDPISGHTALYWYRQSLGQGPEFLIYFQGTGAADDSGLPNDRFFAVRPEGSVSTLKIQRTERGDSAVYLCASSLSVFSYNEQFFGPGTRLTVL.

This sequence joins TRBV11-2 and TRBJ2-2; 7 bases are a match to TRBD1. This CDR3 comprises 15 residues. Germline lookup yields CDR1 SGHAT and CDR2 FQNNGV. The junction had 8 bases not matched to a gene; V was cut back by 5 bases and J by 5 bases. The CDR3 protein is CASSLGQGQTGELFF. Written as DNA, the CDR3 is TGTGCCAGCAGCCTAGGCCAGGGACAGACCGGGGAGCTGTTTTTT.

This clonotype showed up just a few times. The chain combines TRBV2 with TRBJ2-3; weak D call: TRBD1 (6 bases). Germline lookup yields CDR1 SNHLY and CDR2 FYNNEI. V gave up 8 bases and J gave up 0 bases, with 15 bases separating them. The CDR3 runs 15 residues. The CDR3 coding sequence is TGTGCCAGCCGGGACACTATACTTAGCACAGATACGCAGTATTTT. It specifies CASRDTILSTDTQYF.

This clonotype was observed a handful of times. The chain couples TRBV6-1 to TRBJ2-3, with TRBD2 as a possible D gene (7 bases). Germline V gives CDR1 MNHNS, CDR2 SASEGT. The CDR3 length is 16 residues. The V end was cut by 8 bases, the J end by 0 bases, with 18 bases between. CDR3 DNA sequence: TGTGCCAGCCGAGTAGGGGGGACTATTAGCACAGATACGCAGTATTTT. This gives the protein CASRVGGTISTDTQYF.

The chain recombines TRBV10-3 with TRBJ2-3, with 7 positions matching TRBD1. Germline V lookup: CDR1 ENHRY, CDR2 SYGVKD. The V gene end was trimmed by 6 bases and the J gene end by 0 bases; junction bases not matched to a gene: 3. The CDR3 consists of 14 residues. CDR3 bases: TGTGCCATCAGAGCAGGGGGTAGCACAGATACGCAGTATTTT. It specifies CAIRAGGSTDTQYF.

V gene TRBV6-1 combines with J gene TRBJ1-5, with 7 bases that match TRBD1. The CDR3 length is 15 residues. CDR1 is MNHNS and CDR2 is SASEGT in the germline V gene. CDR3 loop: CAGGDSEYSNQPQHF. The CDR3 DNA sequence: TGTGCGGGGGGGGACAGCGAATATAGCAATCAGCCCCAGCATTTT.

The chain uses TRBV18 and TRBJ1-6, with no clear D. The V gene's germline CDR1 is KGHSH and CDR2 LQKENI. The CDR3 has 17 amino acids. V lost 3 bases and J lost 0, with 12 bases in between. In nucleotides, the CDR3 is TGTGCCAGCTCACCCGCGGACGGCAGCTCCTATAATTCACCCCTCCACTTT. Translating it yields CASSPADGSSYNSPLHF.

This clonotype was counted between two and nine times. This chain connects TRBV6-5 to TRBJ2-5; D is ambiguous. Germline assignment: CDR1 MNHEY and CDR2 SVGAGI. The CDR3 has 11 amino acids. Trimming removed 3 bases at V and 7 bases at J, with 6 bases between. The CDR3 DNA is TGTGCCAGCAGTTATGGTTCGACCCAGTACTTC. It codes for CASSYGSTQYF.

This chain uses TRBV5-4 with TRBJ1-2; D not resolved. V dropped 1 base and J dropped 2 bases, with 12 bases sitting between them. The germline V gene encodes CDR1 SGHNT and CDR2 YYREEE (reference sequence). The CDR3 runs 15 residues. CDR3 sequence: CASSLLEGGNYGYTF. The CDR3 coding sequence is TGTGCCAGCAGCTTGTTGGAGGGCGGAAACTATGGCTACACCTTC.

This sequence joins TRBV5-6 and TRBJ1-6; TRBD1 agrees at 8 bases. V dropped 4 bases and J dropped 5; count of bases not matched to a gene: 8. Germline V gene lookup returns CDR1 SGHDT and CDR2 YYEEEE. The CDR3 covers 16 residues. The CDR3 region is CASSQGAKPNNSPLHF. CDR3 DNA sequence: TGTGCCAGCAGCCAGGGGGCCAAACCGAATAATTCACCCCTCCACTTT.

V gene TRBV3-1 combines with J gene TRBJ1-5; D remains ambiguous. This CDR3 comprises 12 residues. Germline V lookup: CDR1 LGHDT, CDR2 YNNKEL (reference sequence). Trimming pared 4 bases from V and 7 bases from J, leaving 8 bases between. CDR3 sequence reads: CASSLGKQPQHF. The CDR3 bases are TGTGCCAGCAGCCTAGGGAAACAGCCCCAGCATTTT.

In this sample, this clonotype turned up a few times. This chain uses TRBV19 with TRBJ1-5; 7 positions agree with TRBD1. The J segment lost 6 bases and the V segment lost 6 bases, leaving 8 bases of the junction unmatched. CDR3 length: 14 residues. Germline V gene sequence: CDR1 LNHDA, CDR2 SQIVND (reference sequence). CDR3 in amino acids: CASSLDRVPQPQHF. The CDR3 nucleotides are TGTGCCAGTAGCCTTGACAGGGTCCCTCAGCCCCAGCATTTT.

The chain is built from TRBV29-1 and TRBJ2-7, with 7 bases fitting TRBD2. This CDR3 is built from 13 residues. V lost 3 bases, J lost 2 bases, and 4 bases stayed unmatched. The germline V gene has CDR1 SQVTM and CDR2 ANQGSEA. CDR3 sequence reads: CSVEGGFPYEQYF. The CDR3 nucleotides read TGCAGCGTTGAGGGAGGGTTCCCCTACGAGCAGTACTTC.

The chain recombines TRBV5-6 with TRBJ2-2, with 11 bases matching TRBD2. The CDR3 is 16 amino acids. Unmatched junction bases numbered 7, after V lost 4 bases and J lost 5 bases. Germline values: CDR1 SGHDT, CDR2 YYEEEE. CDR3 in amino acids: CASSGLAGGLTGELFF. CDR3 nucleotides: TGTGCCAGCAGCGGCCTAGCGGGGGGTCTGACCGGGGAGCTGTTTTTT.

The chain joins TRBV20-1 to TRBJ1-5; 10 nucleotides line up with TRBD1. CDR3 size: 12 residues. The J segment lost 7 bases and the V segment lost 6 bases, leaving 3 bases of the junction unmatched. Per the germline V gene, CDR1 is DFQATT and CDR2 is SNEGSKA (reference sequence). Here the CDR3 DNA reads TGCAGTGCGGGACAGGGGTTACAGCCCCAGCATTTT. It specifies CSAGQGLQPQHF.

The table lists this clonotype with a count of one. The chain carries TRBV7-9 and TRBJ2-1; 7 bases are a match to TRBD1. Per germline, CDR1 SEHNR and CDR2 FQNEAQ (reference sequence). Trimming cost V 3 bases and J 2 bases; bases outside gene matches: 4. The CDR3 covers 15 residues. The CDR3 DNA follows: TGTGCCAGCAGCTTGACAGGGATGACCTACAATGAGCAGTTCTTC. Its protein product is CASSLTGMTYNEQFF.

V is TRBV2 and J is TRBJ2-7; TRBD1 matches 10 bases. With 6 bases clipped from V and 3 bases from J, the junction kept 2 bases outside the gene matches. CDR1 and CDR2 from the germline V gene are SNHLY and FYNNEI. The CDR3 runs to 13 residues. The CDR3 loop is CASRRTGGYEQYF. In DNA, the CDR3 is TGTGCCAGCAGGAGGACAGGGGGCTACGAGCAGTACTTC.

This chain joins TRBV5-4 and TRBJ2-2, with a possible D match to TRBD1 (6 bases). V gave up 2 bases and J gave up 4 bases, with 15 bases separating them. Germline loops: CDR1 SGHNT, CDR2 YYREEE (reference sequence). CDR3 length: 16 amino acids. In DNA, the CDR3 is TGTGCCAGCAGCTTATTAACAGGGTCGGCCACCGGGGAGCTGTTTTTT. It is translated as CASSLLTGSATGELFF.

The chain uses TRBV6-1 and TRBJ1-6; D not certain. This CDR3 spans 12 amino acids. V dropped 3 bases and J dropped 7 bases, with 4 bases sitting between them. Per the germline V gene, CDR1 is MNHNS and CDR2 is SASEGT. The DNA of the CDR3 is TGTGCCAGCAGTGACCTGAATTCACCCCTCCACTTT. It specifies CASSDLNSPLHF.

The CDR3 sequence is CSGPTSGGPNEQFF. The CDR3 DNA follows: TGCAGTGGACCGACTAGCGGGGGCCCCAATGAGCAGTTCTTC. The chain recombines TRBV20-1 with TRBJ2-1, with 12 bases fitting TRBD2. Germline CDR1 and CDR2: DFQATT and SNEGSKA (reference sequence). The CDR3 is 14 residues long. Trimming took 7 bases from V and 6 from J; bases not matched to a gene: 7.

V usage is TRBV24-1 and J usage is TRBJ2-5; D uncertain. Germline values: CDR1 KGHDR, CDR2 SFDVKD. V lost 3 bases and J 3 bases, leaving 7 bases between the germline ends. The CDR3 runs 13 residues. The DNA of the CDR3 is TGTGCCACCAGTGATGAAAGAAAAGAGACCCAGTACTTC. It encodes CATSDERKETQYF.

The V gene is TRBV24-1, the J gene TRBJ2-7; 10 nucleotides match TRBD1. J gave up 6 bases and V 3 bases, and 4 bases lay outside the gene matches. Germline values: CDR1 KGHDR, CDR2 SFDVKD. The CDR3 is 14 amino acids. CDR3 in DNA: TGTGCCACCAGTGATCGGGGGACAGGGGTCGAGCAGTACTTC. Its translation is CATSDRGTGVEQYF.